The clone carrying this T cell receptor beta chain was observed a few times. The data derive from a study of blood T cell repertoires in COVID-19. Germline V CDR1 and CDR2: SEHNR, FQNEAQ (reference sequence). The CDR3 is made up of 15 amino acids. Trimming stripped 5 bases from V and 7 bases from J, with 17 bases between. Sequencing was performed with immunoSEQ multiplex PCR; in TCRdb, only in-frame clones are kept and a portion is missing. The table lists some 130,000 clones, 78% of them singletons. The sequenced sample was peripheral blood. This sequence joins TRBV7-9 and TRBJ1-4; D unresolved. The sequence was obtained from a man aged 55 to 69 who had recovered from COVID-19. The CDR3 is CASSPTISTGEKLFF. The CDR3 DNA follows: TGTGCCAGCAGCCCCACCATCAGCACGGGTGAAAAACTGTTTTTT.